This T cell receptor (beta chain) was identified during a study of cytomegalovirus exposure and HLA in healthy donors. Background on the study: Early release data held 80 million to 100 million unique TCRs from HLA-typed donors.

The study, taken as a whole, reports: Being productive about 90% or about 30% of the time was typical of most TCR beta V segments in an earlier analysis. Presence/absence comparisons presumed near-even sequencing depth among donors.

In the PCR, 60 Vbeta and 13 Jbeta primers were used. Profiling relied on immunoSEQ multiplex PCR, and the TCRdb table lists in-frame clones only, not all of them. The sample lists 85,000 to 100,000 clones; about 83% were seen once. The CDR3 sequence is 15 residues long. Germline CDR1 SGHDT, CDR2 YYEEEE. As for this clone: Its specificity is not known.

The sample consisted of PBMCs. This TCR derives from a man between 60 and 70 years old in good health and CMV-seropositive. V is TRBV5-6 and J is TRBJ2-5, with D perhaps matching TRBD2 (6 bases). The J call is doubtful: the DNA matches TRBJ2-7 better. The CDR3 region is CASSRAGGVKYEQYF. The CDR3 nucleotides read TGTGCCAGCAGCCGCGCGGGCGGGGTAAAGTACGAGCAGTACTTC.